This TCR beta chain was captured by sequencing in a study of regulatory T cells in long-lasting Graves disease. Turning to this clonotype: As yet, its antigen is unknown.

After removal of 4 bases from V and 4 bases from J, the junction contained 7 bases not matched to a gene. The CDR3 runs to 15 residues. Germline V lookup: CDR1 WSHSY, CDR2 SAAADI. Stated time point: newly diagnosed GD, antithyroid drugs for less than 3 months. PBMCs were the source of the RNA used for TCR sequencing. Study conclusions and caveats: Relative to new patients (under 1,000), persistent patients exhibited greater sharing of public clonotypes (approximately 2,700).

Library construction for TCR beta used iRepertoire HTBI primers and Arm-PCR of CDR3 regions. TCRdb ran MiXCR on the multiplex PCR reads and lists one entry per CDR3 protein. The sample has a few hundred thousand distinct CDR3 sequences, over 12% seen once. The same data also contributed to another study, on T cells in Graves' hyperthyroidism and ophthalmopathy.

The chain is built from TRBV10-2 and TRBJ2-5; TRBD2 matches 9 bases. The source material was peripheral blood mononuclear cells (PBMCs), sampled at new diagnosis, from a patient treated with antithyroid drugs. The origin of this receptor is a woman aged 35 to 49 with Graves disease. The CDR3 DNA follows: TGCGCCAGCAGTGGGCGGGAGGGTTTGGGAGAGACCCAGTACTTC. This sequence encodes CASSGREGLGETQYF.